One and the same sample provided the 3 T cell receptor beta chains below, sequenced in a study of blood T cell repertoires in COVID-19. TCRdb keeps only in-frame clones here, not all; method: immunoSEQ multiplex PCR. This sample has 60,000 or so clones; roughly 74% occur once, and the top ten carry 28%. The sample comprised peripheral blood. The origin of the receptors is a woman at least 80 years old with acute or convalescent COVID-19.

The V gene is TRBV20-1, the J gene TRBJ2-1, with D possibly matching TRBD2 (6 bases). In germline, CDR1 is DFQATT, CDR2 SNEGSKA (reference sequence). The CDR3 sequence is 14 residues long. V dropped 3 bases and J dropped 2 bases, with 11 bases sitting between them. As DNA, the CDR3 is TGCAGTGCTAGTTTCGGGACTGCCTACAATGAGCAGTTCTTC. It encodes CSASFGTAYNEQFF.

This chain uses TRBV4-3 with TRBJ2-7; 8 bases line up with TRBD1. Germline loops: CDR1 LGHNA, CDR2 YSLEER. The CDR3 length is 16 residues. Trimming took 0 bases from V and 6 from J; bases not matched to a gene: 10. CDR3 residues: CASSQDWGQVVIEQYF. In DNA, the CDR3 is TGCGCCAGCAGCCAAGATTGGGGACAGGTGGTGATCGAGCAGTACTTC.

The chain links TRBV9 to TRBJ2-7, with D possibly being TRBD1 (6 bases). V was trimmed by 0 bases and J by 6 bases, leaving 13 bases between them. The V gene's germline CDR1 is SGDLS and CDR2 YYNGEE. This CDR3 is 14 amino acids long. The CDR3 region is CASSVGQAPSEQYF. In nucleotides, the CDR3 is TGTGCCAGCAGCGTAGGACAGGCTCCCTCCGAGCAGTACTTC.